A few counts support the clone carrying this T cell receptor (beta chain). This record comes from a study of CD8+ T cells in alopecia areata. V dropped 4 bases and J dropped 0 bases, with 3 bases sitting between them. The CDR3 runs to 12 residues. The germline gives CDR1 SGHNT, CDR2 YYREEE (reference sequence). Once RNA had been extracted, it was reverse transcribed into cDNA to act as the sequencing template. Libraries were prepared by immunoSEQ multiplex PCR; TCRdb keeps only in-frame clonotypes and omits some of them. This table has hundreds of thousands of clones, about 53% appearing once. The TCR originated in a human donor with alopecia areata. Sequencing was performed on CD4+ T cells sorted from blood, taken at week 0. The rearrangement links TRBV5-4 to TRBJ2-3; unclear D gene. CDR3 sequence: CASSRSTDTQYF. In DNA, the CDR3 is TGTGCCAGCAGCCGCAGCACAGATACGCAGTATTTT.